A selection of T cell receptor beta chains follows, all from one sample in a study of control samples from healthy donors and cancer patients. This table comes from immunoSEQ multiplex PCR, and its TCRdb copy is limited to in-frame clones, with some not included. The sample shows around 40,000 clones, roughly 90% of them seen only once. What was sequenced was PBMCs. The receptors stem from a woman aged 40 to 50 with head and neck cancer. The CDR3 runs from the conserved cysteine through the conserved F or W. The order of the fields is CDR3 DNA, CDR3 protein, J gene, D gene, clone size, V gene. The D gene is left open where the match is weak. Clone size, where shown, is once, few, many, or a class for clones that have expanded.

TGCGCCAGCAGCCCGATACGAGGCGGGGAGCTGTTTTTT CASSPIRGGELFF TRBJ2-2 NA NA TRBV4-1
TGTGCCAGCAGCGTGTTGGGGCCCTCGGGAGGCTACACCTTC CASSVLGPSGGYTF TRBJ1-2 NA NA TRBV9
TGCGCCAGCTCCCTCGTAACGGCTAGAAACACTGAAGCTTTCTTT CASSLVTARNTEAFF TRBJ1-1 NA once TRBV5-1
TGTGCCAGCAGCTTACTGACTAGCACAGATACGCAGTATTTT CASSLLTSTDTQYF TRBJ2-3 NA NA TRBV7-7
TGTGCCAGCAGCCCGGGACAGGGAAACTATGGCTACACCTTC CASSPGQGNYGYTF TRBJ1-2 TRBD1 NA TRBV7-3
TGTGCCAGCAGCACACAGGGTTGGACTGAAGCTTTCTTT CASSTQGWTEAFF TRBJ1-1 NA few TRBV7-2
TGTGCCAGCAGTTACCCGGCAGGGCCCTCCTACGAGCAGTACTTC CASSYPAGPSYEQYF TRBJ2-7 NA NA TRBV6-5
TGCGCCAGCAGCGCCTCTGGACAGGGTTTTGGGACCCAGTACTTC CASSASGQGFGTQYF TRBJ2-5 TRBD1 NA TRBV5-1
TGTGCCAGCAGCTTACTAGACAGGAAAGCTTTCTTT CASSLLDRKAFF TRBJ1-1 NA NA TRBV7-2
TGTGCCACCAGTGATCCCCGAAGCTCCTACAATGAGCAGTTCTTC CATSDPRSSYNEQFF TRBJ2-1 NA NA TRBV24-1
TGTGCCAGTAGTATTAGCTCTATCTCTGGAAACACCATATATTTT CASSISSISGNTIYF TRBJ1-3 NA NA TRBV19
TGTGCTAGTGGTTTGGGGACATGGCGTGGCTACACCTTC CASGLGTWRGYTF TRBJ1-2 NA once TRBV12-5
TGTGCCAGCAGCTTCGAATCTGGAAACACCATATATTTT CASSFESGNTIYF TRBJ1-3 NA NA TRBV6-1
TGTGCCAGCATGGGGCCTGGGGATACGCAGTATTTT CASMGPGDTQYF TRBJ2-3 NA NA TRBV28
TGTGCCAGCAGTTTAAGACAGGGGGTGGTGAACACTGAAGCTTTCTTT CASSLRQGVVNTEAFF TRBJ1-1 TRBD1 NA TRBV27
TGTGCCAGCAGCTTTACAGGGCTGGGGGAGACCCAGTACTTC CASSFTGLGETQYF TRBJ2-5 NA NA TRBV5-5
TGTGCCAGCAGTTTCCAACACAGGGGGCAAGGCGAGCAGTACTTC CASSFQHRGQGEQYF TRBJ2-7 TRBD1 NA TRBV28
TGTGCCAGCAGCCCCTTCCGACAGGGGGATTACAATGAGCAGTTCTTC CASSPFRQGDYNEQFF TRBJ2-1 TRBD1 NA TRBV14